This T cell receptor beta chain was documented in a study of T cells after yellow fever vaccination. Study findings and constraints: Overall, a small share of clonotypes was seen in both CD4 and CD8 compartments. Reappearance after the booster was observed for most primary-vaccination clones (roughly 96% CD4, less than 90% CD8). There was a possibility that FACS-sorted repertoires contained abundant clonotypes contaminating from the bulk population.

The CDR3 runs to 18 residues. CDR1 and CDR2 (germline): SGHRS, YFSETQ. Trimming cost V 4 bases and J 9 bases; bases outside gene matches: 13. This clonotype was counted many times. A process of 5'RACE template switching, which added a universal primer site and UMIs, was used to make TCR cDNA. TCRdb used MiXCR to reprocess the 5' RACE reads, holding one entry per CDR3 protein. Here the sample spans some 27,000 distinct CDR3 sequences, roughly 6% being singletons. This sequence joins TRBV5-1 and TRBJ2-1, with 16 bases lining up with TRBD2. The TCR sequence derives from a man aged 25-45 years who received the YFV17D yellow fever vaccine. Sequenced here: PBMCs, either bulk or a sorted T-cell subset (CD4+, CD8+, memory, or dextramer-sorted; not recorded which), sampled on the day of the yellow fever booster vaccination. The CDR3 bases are TGCGCCAGCAGCCAAGGGCCGGGACTAGCGGGAGGGCTCGGTGAGCAGTTCTTC. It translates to CASSQGPGLAGGLGEQFF.